This TCR beta chain emerged from a study of blood T cell repertoires in COVID-19. Overall study: COVID-19 samples collected from the United States, Italy and Spain covered acute and convalescent phases.

Germline V gene sequence: CDR1 SEHNR, CDR2 FQNEAQ (reference sequence). The CDR3 length is 15 residues. Trimming cost V 5 bases and J 8 bases; bases outside gene matches: 10. This clone was found once. The protocol was immunoSEQ multiplex PCR, while the TCRdb copy is restricted to in-frame clones and leaves out a portion. The sample lists about 38,000 clones; about three quarters were seen once. The sequence was obtained from a man between 65 and 85 years old with COVID-19, enrolled during active disease. The sequenced sample consisted of peripheral blood. This chain joins TRBV7-9 and TRBJ1-2; 11 positions match TRBD1. The CDR3 protein is CASSEDRGRIYGYTF. The CDR3 DNA reads as TGTGCCAGCAGCGAGGACAGGGGGCGCATCTACGGCTACACCTTC.